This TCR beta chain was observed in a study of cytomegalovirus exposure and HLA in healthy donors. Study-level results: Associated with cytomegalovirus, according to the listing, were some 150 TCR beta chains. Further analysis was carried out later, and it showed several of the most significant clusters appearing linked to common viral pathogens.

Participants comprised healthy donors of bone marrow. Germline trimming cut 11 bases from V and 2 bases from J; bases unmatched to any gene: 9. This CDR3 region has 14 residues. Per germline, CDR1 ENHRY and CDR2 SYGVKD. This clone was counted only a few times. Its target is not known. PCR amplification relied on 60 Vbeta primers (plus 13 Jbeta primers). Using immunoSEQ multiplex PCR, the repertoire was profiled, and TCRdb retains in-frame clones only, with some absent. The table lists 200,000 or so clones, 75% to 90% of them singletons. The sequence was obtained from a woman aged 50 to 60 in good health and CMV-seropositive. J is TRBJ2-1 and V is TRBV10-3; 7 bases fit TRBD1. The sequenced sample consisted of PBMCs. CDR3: CASQDRAPYNEQFF. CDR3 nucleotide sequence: TGTGCCTCGCAAGACAGGGCCCCCTACAATGAGCAGTTCTTC.